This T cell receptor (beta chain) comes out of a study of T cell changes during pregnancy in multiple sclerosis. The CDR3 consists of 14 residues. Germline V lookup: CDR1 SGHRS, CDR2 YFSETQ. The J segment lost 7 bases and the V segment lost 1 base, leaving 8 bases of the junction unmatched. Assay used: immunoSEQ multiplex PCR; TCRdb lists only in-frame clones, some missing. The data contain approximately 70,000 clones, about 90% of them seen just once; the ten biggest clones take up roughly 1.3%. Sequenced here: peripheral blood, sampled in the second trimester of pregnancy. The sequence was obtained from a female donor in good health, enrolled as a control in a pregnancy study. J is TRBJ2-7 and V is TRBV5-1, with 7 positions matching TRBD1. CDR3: CASSLRQGTGEQYF. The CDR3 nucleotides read TGCGCCAGCAGCTTGCGACAGGGCACGGGGGAGCAGTACTTC.